These T cell receptor beta chains were read from a single sample in a study of cytomegalovirus exposure and HLA in healthy donors. Some clones are missing from TCRdb's copy, which holds only in-frame ones; the method was immunoSEQ multiplex PCR. The sample lists approximately 140,000 clones, approximately 80% occurring once. The sample was PBMCs. The receptors come from a man between 18 and 29 years old in good health and CMV-seronegative. Both conserved end residues are part of each CDR3. The order of the fields is clone size, J gene, V gene, D gene, CDR3 length, CDR3 protein, CDR3 DNA. The D gene is left open where the match is weak. For some rows the clone size is stated as once, few or many, or as a class when expanded; others skip it.

- | TRBJ1-2 | TRBV16 | - | 15 | CASSQSMLRDYGYTF | TGTGCCAGCAGCCAATCTATGCTCAGGGACTATGGCTACACCTTC
- | TRBJ2-2 | TRBV7-6 | - | 15 | CASSLAFANTGELFF | TGTGCCAGCAGCTTAGCCTTTGCGAACACCGGGGAGCTGTTTTTT
few | TRBJ2-1 | TRBV27 | TRBD2 | 15 | CASITGTSGNNEQFF | TGTGCCAGCATTACCGGGACTAGCGGGAACAATGAGCAGTTCTTC
few | TRBJ1-6 | TRBV19 | - | 14 | CASSIGQNNSPLHF | TGTGCCAGTAGTATCGGACAGAATAATTCCCCCCTCCACTTT
few | TRBJ1-4 | TRBV7-9 | - | 17 | CASSLTGHPATNEKLFF | TGTGCCAGCAGCTTAACGGGACACCCTGCAACTAATGAAAAACTGTTTTTT
few | TRBJ1-2 | TRBV5-6 | TRBD1 | 16 | CASSLLTGGTNYGYTF | TGTGCCAGCAGCTTATTGACAGGGGGGACTAACTATGGCTACACCTTC
- | TRBJ2-7 | TRBV4-1 | - | 15 | CASSQEARNAVFKYF | TGCGCCAGCAGCCAAGAGGCAAGAAACGCCGTATTCAAGTACTTC
few | TRBJ2-7 | TRBV4-1 | TRBD2 | 17 | CASSQGLAGGFSHEQYF | TGCGCCAGCAGCCAAGGCCTAGCGGGAGGCTTTTCCCACGAGCAGTACTTC
- | TRBJ2-7 | TRBV6-5 | - | 13 | CASTPETPGEQYF | TGTGCCAGCACTCCGGAGACCCCCGGGGAGCAGTACTTC
- | TRBJ1-2 | TRBV5-1 | - | 14 | CASSTQGYGYGYTF | TGCGCCAGCAGCACACAGGGTTACGGCTATGGCTACACCTTC
- | TRBJ2-3 | TRBV7-9 | TRBD2 | 14 | CASSFSGSTDTQYF | TGTGCCAGCAGCTTTAGCGGGAGTACAGATACGCAGTATTTT
once | TRBJ1-1 | TRBV27 | - | 14 | CASSLRGAFTEAFF | TGTGCCAGCAGTTTGCGGGGCGCTTTCACTGAAGCTTTCTTT
once | TRBJ1-3 | TRBV5-1 | - | 16 | CASSLEQVASGNTIYF | TGCGCCAGCAGCTTGGAGCAAGTAGCCTCTGGAAACACCATATATTTT
- | TRBJ2-7 | TRBV5-4 | TRBD2 | 14 | CASSPTSGSFEQYF | TGTGCCAGCAGCCCAACTAGCGGGAGCTTCGAGCAGTACTTC
- | TRBJ2-3 | TRBV7-8 | - | 17 | CASSLALGGWGTDTQYF | TGTGCCAGCAGCTTAGCGCTCGGGGGTTGGGGCACAGATACGCAGTATTTT
- | TRBJ1-1 | TRBV29-1 | - | 12 | CSVGGRTNEAFF | TGCAGTGTTGGGGGACGGACTAATGAAGCTTTCTTT
- | TRBJ2-7 | TRBV2 | TRBD1 | 14 | CASGWDRATYEQYF | TGTGCCAGCGGATGGGACAGGGCCACCTACGAGCAGTACTTC
once | TRBJ1-2 | TRBV5-1 | - | 14 | CASSTPGGAQGYTF | TGCGCCAGCAGCACGCCGGGAGGGGCCCAGGGCTACACCTTC
once | TRBJ1-2 | TRBV28 | - | 13 | CASSMGLSYGYTF | TGTGCCAGCAGTATGGGCCTTTCCTATGGCTACACCTTC
once | TRBJ2-1 | TRBV13 | TRBD1 | 15 | CASSAAGTGDNEQFF | TGTGCCAGCAGCGCAGCCGGGACAGGGGACAATGAGCAGTTCTTC
- | TRBJ1-1 | TRBV21-1 | - | 15 | CASSKAQGMNTEAFF | TGTGCCAGCAGCAAAGCGCAGGGCATGAACACTGAAGCTTTCTTT
- | TRBJ2-1 | TRBV28 | - | 13 | CASSLNRNNEQFF | TGTGCCAGCAGTTTAAACAGGAACAATGAGCAGTTCTTC
- | TRBJ2-1 | TRBV28 | TRBD2 | 15 | CASRRPGLLYNEQFF | TGTGCCAGCAGGCGTCCGGGACTACTCTACAATGAGCAGTTCTTC
- | TRBJ1-5 | TRBV28 | - | 17 | CASSLAPRGGGNQPQHF | TGTGCCAGCAGTTTAGCCCCCCGGGGGGGCGGCAATCAGCCCCAGCATTTT
- | TRBJ2-7 | TRBV7-9 | TRBD2 | 16 | CASSQIGRSLSYEQYF | TGTGCCAGCAGCCAGATCGGGAGGTCGCTCTCCTACGAGCAGTACTTC
- | TRBJ2-1 | TRBV6-5 | - | 16 | CASSYQLDRRYNGQFF | TGTGCCAGCAGTTACCAGCTAGACAGGAGGTACAATGGGCAGTTCTTC
- | TRBJ1-4 | TRBV5-1 | - | 16 | CASSSATVTTNEKLFF | TGCGCCAGCAGCTCGGCGACAGTTACAACTAATGAAAAACTGTTTTTT
- | TRBJ2-5 | TRBV19 | - | 14 | CASSTRDGQETQYF | TGTGCCAGTAGTACGCGGGACGGCCAAGAGACCCAGTACTTC
- | TRBJ1-1 | TRBV29-1 | - | 12 | CSVREEGSEAFF | TGCAGCGTTCGGGAGGAAGGGAGTGAAGCTTTCTTT
- | TRBJ2-2 | TRBV19 | - | 16 | CASSHDYSVGWGELFF | TGTGCCAGTAGTCACGACTACTCCGTAGGGTGGGGGGAGCTGTTTTTT
- | TRBJ1-1 | TRBV6-1 | - | 12 | CASSAGNTEASF | TGTGCCAGCAGCGCAGGGAACACTGAAGCTTCCTTT
- | TRBJ2-7 | TRBV6-1 | TRBD2 | 13 | CASYGGDSYEQYF | TGTGCCAGTTACGGGGGGGACTCCTACGAGCAGTACTTC
- | TRBJ1-2 | TRBV4-1 | - | 17 | CASSQSIVIQTGDGYTF | TGCGCCAGCAGCCAATCCATCGTGATCCAGACAGGAGATGGCTACACCTTC
- | TRBJ1-2 | TRBV4-1 | TRBD1 | 14 | CASRHPGQNYGYTF | TGCGCCAGCAGGCACCCGGGACAGAACTATGGCTACACCTTC
- | TRBJ1-2 | TRBV10-1 | - | 13 | CASSADSLYGYTF | TGCGCCAGCAGCGCGGACAGCCTCTATGGCTACACCTTC
- | TRBJ1-2 | TRBV28 | - | 15 | CASSITGHSAIGYTF | TGTGCCAGCAGTATCACGGGACACAGCGCTATCGGCTACACCTTC
- | TRBJ2-7 | TRBV6-1 | - | 17 | CASSEIVWGREPYEQYF | TGTGCCAGCAGTGAAATCGTTTGGGGCCGCGAACCTTACGAGCAGTACTTC
- | TRBJ1-2 | TRBV5-1 | TRBD1 | 15 | CASSPLGTGDNGYTF | TGCGCCAGCAGCCCCCTCGGGACAGGCGATAATGGCTACACCTTC
- | TRBJ2-5 | TRBV6-5 | TRBD1 | 14 | CASTGQGGKETQYF | TGTGCCAGCACCGGACAGGGTGGGAAAGAGACCCAGTACTTC
- | TRBJ2-7 | TRBV9 | - | 15 | CASSAPSEGPYEQYF | TGTGCCAGCAGCGCACCTAGCGAAGGTCCCTACGAGCAGTACTTC
- | TRBJ1-1 | TRBV6-5 | TRBD1 | 13 | CASNKLPGQEFYF | TGTGCCAGCAACAAACTACCGGGACAGGAATTCTATTTT
- | TRBJ2-3 | TRBV5-1 | - | 11 | CASRYADTQYF | TGCGCCAGCAGGTATGCAGATACGCAGTATTTT
- | TRBJ1-5 | TRBV28 | - | 15 | CASNPGGSRDQPQHF | TGTGCCAGCAACCCCGGGGGGTCGAGGGATCAGCCCCAGCATTTT
- | TRBJ1-6 | TRBV7-9 | - | 15 | CASSFTTHRNSPLHF | TGTGCCAGCAGCTTTACCACGCATCGGAATTCACCCCTCCACTTT
- | TRBJ1-5 | TRBV9 | - | 15 | CASSVWAGGNQPQHF | TGTGCCAGCAGCGTATGGGCAGGGGGCAATCAGCCCCAGCATTTT
- | TRBJ2-7 | TRBV25-1 | - | 15 | CASSERQGYSYEQYF | TGTGCCAGCAGTGAACGGCAGGGCTACTCCTACGAGCAGTACTTC
- | TRBJ1-5 | TRBV7-2 | - | 17 | CASSPRGGPRGYQPQHF | TGTGCCAGCAGCCCGAGGGGGGGCCCTCGGGGTTATCAGCCCCAGCATTTT
few | TRBJ1-5 | TRBV6-5 | TRBD1 | 13 | CASSWTGDQPQHF | TGTGCCAGCAGTTGGACAGGGGATCAGCCCCAGCATTTT
- | TRBJ1-2 | TRBV7-8 | - | 14 | CASSLKDRPYGYTF | TGTGCCAGCAGCCTTAAAGACAGACCTTATGGCTACACCTTC